This TCR beta chain was sequenced during a study of blood T cells in healthy people across ages. The study, taken as a whole, reports: Age advanced and TCR beta diversity per million T cells fell, roughly linearly. Researchers said unsorted PBMCs prevented a conclusive naive versus antigen-experienced comparison. Long-lived donors exceeded aged donors in naive CD4+ cells and diversity.

This clonotype came up a few times. What it binds is not known. Alongside a J-beta primer mix, a sample-barcoded 5' primer served in a second PCR lasting roughly 6 to 11 cycles. Every cDNA molecule bore a tag from a template-switch adaptor containing 12 random nucleotides. Each CDR3 protein is one row after TCRdb ran MiXCR on the 5' RACE reads. The sample has about 400,000 distinct CDR3 sequences; about 52% are singletons. The trim removed 1 base at V and 0 bases at J, leaving 2 bases unmatched. In germline, CDR1 is MNHEY, CDR2 SVGAGI. The CDR3 totals 15 residues. The gene calls are TRBV6-5 and TRBJ2-5; 7 bases are a match to TRBD1. This receptor was identified in a man between 60 and 75 years old in good health. Specimen: blood. The CDR3 DNA reads as TGTGCCAGCAGTTACTTCGGACAGGACCAAGAGACCCAGTACTTC. Its translation: CASSYFGQDQETQYF.